This T cell receptor (beta chain) was retrieved from a study of cytomegalovirus exposure and HLA in healthy donors. Study-wide findings and caveats: Reportedly, diagnosis of cytomegalovirus status by the classifier showed high specificity and sensitivity. A later examination showed that TCR association rates differed by HLA locus, with DRB1 most and HLA-C fewest.

Comment on this clone: No antigen is known for it.

The length of the CDR3 is 14 residues. Germline CDR1 is SGHAT and CDR2 is FQNNGV. V lost 3 bases and J lost 0, with 6 bases in between. PCR employed 60 Vbeta and 13 Jbeta primers. Method: immunoSEQ multiplex PCR; TCRdb's copy keeps in-frame clones and lacks some. The table shows about 200,000 clones, with 82% occurring only once. The rearrangement links TRBV11-2 to TRBJ1-3; D unclear. This receptor was taken from a woman between 50 and 59 years old in good health and CMV-seropositive. The sample comprised PBMCs. The CDR3 here is CASSLEGSGNTIYF. CDR3 bases: TGTGCCAGCAGCTTGGAGGGCTCTGGAAACACCATATATTTT. The full variable domain, rest sourced from reference TRBV11-2 and TRBJ1-3, is EAGVAQSPRYKIIEKRQSVAFWCNPISGHATLYWYQQILGQGPKLLIQFQNNGVVDDSQLPKDRFSAERLKGVDSTLKIQPAKLEDSAVYLCASSLEGSGNTIYFGEGSWLTVV.